One and the same sample provided the 25 T cell receptor beta chains below, sequenced in a study of CD8 T cells in ankylosing spondylitis. In TCRdb, the 5' RACE reads were re-called with MiXCR into one record per CDR3 protein. The data hold roughly 180,000 distinct CDR3 sequences, with over 10% observed a single time. The sequenced sample consisted of blood, either unsorted or a sorted T cell fraction (not recorded which). These receptors originate from a female donor with ankylosing spondylitis or in good health (not recorded which).

This clonotype has ten or more counts. V is TRBV6-1 and J is TRBJ2-7; D is perhaps TRBD2 (6 bases). Trimming removed 6 bases at V and 3 bases at J, with 15 bases between. Germline CDR1 reads MNHNS; CDR2 reads SASEGT. The length of the CDR3 is 14 residues. Here the CDR3 DNA reads TGTGCCAGCAGACAAGGGGAGGATTTCTACGAGCAGTACTTC. Amino acids: CASRQGEDFYEQYF.

This clonotype was counted many times. The chain joins TRBV10-3 to TRBJ2-3, with no clear D. With 0 bases removed from V and 3 bases from J, the gap between germline ends came to 1 base. The CDR3 is 12 amino acids. Germline loops: CDR1 ENHRY, CDR2 SYGVKD. DNA for the CDR3: TGTGCCATCAGTGAGTCGACAGATACGCAGTATTTT. This translates into CAISESTDTQYF.

This clonotype has a handful of counts. This rearrangement joins TRBV27 to TRBJ2-3, with D tentatively TRBD1 or TRBD2 (5 bases each). This CDR3 is 14 amino acids long. V was shortened by 5 bases and J by 2 bases, with 11 bases between the two germline ends. Looked up from germline, CDR1 is MNHEY and CDR2 is SMNVEV (reference sequence). CDR3 sequence: CASSPGRDTDTQYF. The CDR3, as DNA: TGTGCCAGCAGTCCGGGACGGGACACAGATACGCAGTATTTT.

This clonotype was counted once. The V call is TRBV7-2, the J call TRBJ2-6; perhaps TRBD2 as D (6 bases). The CDR3 runs to 15 residues. Per the germline V gene, CDR1 is SGHTA and CDR2 is FQGNSA. The V gene lost 2 bases and the J gene lost 4 bases, with 9 bases spanning the gap. The CDR3 loop reads CASSLQEGGANVLTF. As DNA, the CDR3 is TGTGCCAGCAGCTTACAGGAGGGGGGGGCCAACGTCCTGACTTTC.

This clonotype was observed many times. The J gene is TRBJ1-1, the V gene TRBV10-3; D is undetermined. The CDR3 extends over 14 amino acids. The V gene's germline CDR1 is ENHRY and CDR2 SYGVKD. V was shortened by 3 bases and J by 0 bases, with 8 bases between the two germline ends. In DNA, the CDR3 is TGTGCCATCAGTGAAGGAATTATGAACACTGAAGCTTTCTTT. This codes for CAISEGIMNTEAFF.

This clonotype was seen a handful of times. V gene TRBV7-9 combines with J gene TRBJ2-7; 8 bases are a match to TRBD2. The CDR3 contains 16 residues. The V segment lost 4 bases and the J segment 5 bases; nucleotides outside the gene matches: 13. Germline V gives CDR1 SEHNR, CDR2 FQNEAQ (reference sequence). CDR3 residues: CASSSHGSGRRNEQYF. For the CDR3, the DNA is TGTGCCAGCAGCTCACACGGAAGCGGGAGAAGAAACGAGCAGTACTTC.

The J gene is TRBJ1-1, the V gene TRBV5-1; 8 nucleotides match TRBD1. V shed 4 bases and J 5 bases; nucleotides not matched to a gene: 7. The CDR3 loop spans 14 amino acids. Germline loops: CDR1 SGHRS, CDR2 YFSETQ. The CDR3 spells CASSTGQAGTEAFF. The CDR3 bases are TGCGCCAGCAGCACGGGACAGGCAGGAACTGAAGCTTTCTTT.

V gene TRBV25-1 combines with J gene TRBJ2-7, with TRBD1 matching 7 bases. Germline CDR1 MGHDK, CDR2 SYGVNS. J lost 5 bases, V lost 4 bases, and 11 bases had no gene match. The CDR3 has 15 amino acids. The DNA for the CDR3 is TGTGCCAGCAGTGCCTCCTCCACAGGGGCCAACGAGCAGTACTTC. Protein product: CASSASSTGANEQYF.

This clonotype was observed many times. The gene calls are TRBV9 and TRBJ1-6, with D tentatively TRBD1 (6 bases). Germline V gene sequence: CDR1 SGDLS, CDR2 YYNGEE. V shed 4 bases and J shed 7 bases, with 15 bases lying between them. The CDR3 spans 15 residues. CDR3 region: CASSFGGGENSPLHF. DNA of the CDR3: TGTGCCAGCAGCTTCGGGGGCGGAGAAAATTCACCCCTCCACTTT.

The sample holds many counts of this clonotype. The rearrangement links TRBV24-1 to TRBJ1-1; D uncertain. Germline-derived CDR1 and CDR2 are KGHDR and SFDVKD. The CDR3 consists of 14 residues. Trimming removed 3 bases at V and 1 base at J, with 8 bases between. The CDR3 loop is CATSDRAGNTEAFF. In DNA form, the CDR3 reads TGTGCCACCAGTGATCGCGCAGGGAACACTGAAGCTTTCTTT.

In this sample, this clonotype turned up many times. CDR3 protein: CASSSRTENQPQHF. The CDR3 DNA reads as TGTGCCAGCAGCAGCCGCACAGAGAATCAGCCCCAGCATTTT. This chain links TRBV5-6 with TRBJ1-5; no definite D call. The CDR3 sequence is 14 residues long. The V gene lost 4 bases and the J gene lost 4 bases, with 12 bases spanning the gap. Per germline, CDR1 SGHDT and CDR2 YYEEEE.

The rearrangement links TRBV6-5 to TRBJ2-7, with TRBD2 identical over 7 bases. This CDR3 has 15 amino acids. The J segment lost 3 bases and the V segment lost 0 bases, leaving 5 bases of the junction unmatched. CDR1 and CDR2 from the germline V gene are MNHEY and SVGAGI. As DNA, the CDR3 is TGTGCCAGCAGTTACTCGGACCGGGAGGACTACGAGCAGTACTTC. It specifies CASSYSDREDYEQYF.

This clonotype appeared many times. This rearrangement joins TRBV20-1 to TRBJ2-1; TRBD2 matches 8 bases. V lost 5 bases to trimming and J lost 0 bases; unmatched junction nucleotides: 6. Germline values: CDR1 DFQATT, CDR2 SNEGSKA (reference sequence). The CDR3 length is 15 residues. CDR3: CSAYSGASSYNEQFF. The CDR3 DNA follows: TGCAGTGCTTATAGCGGGGCAAGCTCCTACAATGAGCAGTTCTTC.

In its sample, this clonotype was seen a few times. The V and J genes are TRBV4-3 and TRBJ2-7, with TRBD2 matching over 7 bases. CDR1 is LGHNA and CDR2 is YSLEER in the germline V gene. This CDR3 region has 15 residues. J lost 6 bases, V lost 0 bases, and 8 bases had no gene match. Here the CDR3 reads CASSQDEAGVIEQYF. CDR3 sequence (DNA): TGCGCCAGCAGCCAAGATGAGGCGGGAGTTATCGAGCAGTACTTC.

This chain connects TRBV3-1 to TRBJ2-7; no reliable D call. CDR3 size: 14 residues. With 0 bases removed from V and 1 base from J, the gap between germline ends came to 7 bases. From germline, CDR1 is LGHDT and CDR2 YNNKEL (reference sequence). The CDR3 reads CASSQDGSSYEQYF. Written as DNA, the CDR3 is TGTGCCAGCAGCCAAGATGGGTCATCCTACGAGCAGTACTTC.

This clonotype was observed a handful of times. CDR3 sequence reads: CASSQDLPGGRTGANVLTF. The CDR3 bases are TGCGCCAGCAGCCAAGATCTCCCCGGGGGCAGGACTGGGGCCAACGTCCTGACTTTC. The chain is built from TRBV4-3 and TRBJ2-6; D might be TRBD1 or TRBD2, each matching 6 bases. The CDR3 loop spans 19 amino acids. From germline, CDR1 is LGHNA and CDR2 YSLEER. V was pared by 0 bases and J by 2 bases, with 17 bases between.

There are a few counts of this clonotype. The V and J genes are TRBV6-5 and TRBJ2-1; D unresolved. V lost 0 bases and J 10 bases, leaving 10 bases between the germline ends. The CDR3 extends over 13 amino acids. In germline, CDR1 is MNHEY, CDR2 SVGAGI. The CDR3 protein is CASSYSWRYEQFF. CDR3 bases: TGTGCCAGCAGTTACTCGTGGAGATACGAGCAGTTCTTC.

This clonotype was recorded many times. The V gene is TRBV9, the J gene TRBJ1-2; 9 nucleotides line up with TRBD1. This CDR3 spans 14 amino acids. Germline lookup yields CDR1 SGDLS and CDR2 YYNGEE. Trimming removed 4 bases from V and 5 bases from J; junction bases left unmatched: 6. CDR3 nucleotide sequence: TGTGCCAGCAGCCCGGAAGGACAGGGGTATGGCTACACCTTC. Translated: CASSPEGQGYGYTF.

This clonotype was seen a handful of times. V gene TRBV7-2 combines with J gene TRBJ2-1, with no clear D. V was shortened by 1 base and J by 0 bases, with 13 bases between the two germline ends. The CDR3 runs to 17 residues. The V gene's germline CDR1 is SGHTA and CDR2 FQGNSA. The CDR3 here is CASSLGVSGSSYNEQFF. In nucleotides, the CDR3 is TGTGCCAGCAGCTTAGGTGTGTCAGGTAGCTCCTACAATGAGCAGTTCTTC. Full variable domain (remainder filled in from reference TRBV7-2 and TRBJ2-1): GAGVSQSPSNKVTEKGKDVELRCDPISGHTALYWYRQSLGQGLEFLIYFQGNSAPDKSGLPSDRFSAERTGGSVSTLTIQRTQQEDSAVYLCASSLGVSGSSYNEQFFGPGTRLTVL.

This clonotype was counted at least ten times. The J gene is TRBJ1-6, the V gene TRBV24-1; unclear D gene. CDR1 is KGHDR and CDR2 is SFDVKD in the germline V gene. This CDR3 contains 14 residues. V lost 3 bases to trimming and J lost 5 bases, with 7 bases between them. Written as DNA, the CDR3 is TGTGCCACCAGTGATGGGCCCGATAATTCACCCCTCCACTTT. Amino acids: CATSDGPDNSPLHF.

This clonotype occurred many times. This chain links TRBV5-1 with TRBJ2-3, with D possibly being TRBD1 (7 bases). The V end was cut by 1 base, the J end by 4 bases, with 16 bases between. The CDR3 is 16 amino acids. Germline CDR1 is SGHRS and CDR2 is YFSETQ. Written as DNA, the CDR3 is TGCGCCAGCAGCTTGCAGGGGGGAGTAATCGCAGATACGCAGTATTTT. Translating gives CASSLQGGVIADTQYF.

The V call is TRBV15, the J call TRBJ2-5; 8 positions match TRBD1. The CDR3 loop spans 14 amino acids. CDR1 is LNHNV and CDR2 is YYDKDF in the germline V gene (reference sequence). The J segment lost 2 bases and the V segment lost 4 bases, leaving 3 bases of the junction unmatched. CDR3: CATSTTGGQETQYF. As DNA, the CDR3 is TGTGCCACCAGCACAACAGGGGGGCAAGAGACCCAGTACTTC.

This clonotype has a count of ten or more. The chain recombines TRBV7-9 with TRBJ2-3, with unresolved D. V lost 8 bases to trimming and J lost 4 bases, with 7 bases between them. The CDR3 length is 11 residues. Germline V lookup: CDR1 SEHNR, CDR2 FQNEAQ (reference sequence). In nucleotides, the CDR3 is TGTGCCAGCCGACCCCCAGATACGCAGTATTTT. Translated, it gives CASRPPDTQYF. The variable domain in full, completed from reference TRBV7-9 and TRBJ2-3, reads DTGVSQNPRHKITKRGQNVTFRCDPISEHNRLYWYRQTLGQGPEFLTYFQNEAQLEKSRLLSDRFSAERPKGSFSTLEIQRTEQGDSAMYLCASRPPDTQYFGPGTRLTVL.

The chain couples TRBV5-1 to TRBJ1-3; 8 bases map to TRBD1. The CDR3 spans 17 residues. Trimming removed 5 bases from V and 0 bases from J; junction bases left unmatched: 10. Germline V gene sequence: CDR1 SGHRS, CDR2 YFSETQ. The CDR3 region is CASRRQTGANSGNTIYF. Written as DNA, the CDR3 is TGCGCCAGCAGACGCCAGACAGGGGCGAACTCTGGAAACACCATATATTTT.

This clonotype was recorded at least ten times. The rearrangement joins TRBV5-1 to TRBJ2-3, with 8 bases matching TRBD2. Per the germline V gene, CDR1 is SGHRS and CDR2 is YFSETQ. There are 16 residues in the CDR3. Trimming cost V 3 bases and J 5 bases; bases outside gene matches: 11. This CDR3 reads CASSSTSGLPVDTQYF. The CDR3 nucleotides are TGCGCCAGCAGCTCCACTAGCGGATTGCCTGTAGATACGCAGTATTTT. Full variable domain (outside the CDR3, taken from reference TRBV5-1 and TRBJ2-3): KAGVTQTPRYLIKTRGQQVTLSCSPISGHRSVSWYQQTPGQGLQFLFEYFSETQRNKGNFPGRFSGRQFSNSRSEMNVSTLELGDSALYLCASSSTSGLPVDTQYFGPGTRLTVL.